The source of this TCR beta chain is a study of Ad26.COV2.S vaccination and SARS-CoV-2 variants. Across the study: Donor was one of the participants in the Ad26.COV2.S arm of the COV1001 trial.

The CDR3 has 14 amino acids. From germline, CDR1 is SEHNR and CDR2 FQNEAQ (reference sequence). J lost 6 bases, V lost 4 bases, and 7 bases had no gene match. Clones were read by immunoSEQ multiplex PCR, and TCRdb kept only the in-frame ones, dropping some. The sample holds around 300,000 clones; approximately 87% are singletons and the top ten take approximately 5%. Treatment meaning: 19 received Ad26.COV2.S at low or high dose, single or two shots; 5 received placebo; per-sample allocation not given. The study sampled participants on day 63 after the first vaccine or placebo injection. The starting material was peripheral blood, obtained in a trial of Ad26.COV2.S vaccine versus placebo. This receptor was taken from a person aged 18 to 59 who received the Ad26.COV2.S COVID-19 vaccine or a placebo. The genes are TRBV7-9 and TRBJ2-3; TRBD2 matches 7 bases. CDR3 loop: CASSSSGSDDTQYF. For the CDR3, the DNA is TGTGCCAGCAGCTCTAGCGGTTCAGATGATACGCAGTATTTT.